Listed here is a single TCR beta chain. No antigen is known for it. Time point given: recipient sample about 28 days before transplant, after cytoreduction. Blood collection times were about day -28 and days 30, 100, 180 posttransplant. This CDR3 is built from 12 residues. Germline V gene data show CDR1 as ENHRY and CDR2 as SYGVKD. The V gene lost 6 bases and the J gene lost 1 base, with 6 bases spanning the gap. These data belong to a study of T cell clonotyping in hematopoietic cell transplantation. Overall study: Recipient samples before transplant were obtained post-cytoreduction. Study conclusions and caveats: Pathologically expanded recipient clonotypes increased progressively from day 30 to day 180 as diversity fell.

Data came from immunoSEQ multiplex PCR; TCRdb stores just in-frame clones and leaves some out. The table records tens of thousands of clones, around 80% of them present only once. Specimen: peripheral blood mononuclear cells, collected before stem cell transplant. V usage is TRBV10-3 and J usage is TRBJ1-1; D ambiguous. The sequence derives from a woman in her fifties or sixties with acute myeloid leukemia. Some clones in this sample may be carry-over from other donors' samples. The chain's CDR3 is CAIRGTNTEAFF. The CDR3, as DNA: TGTGCCATCAGGGGAACGAACACTGAAGCTTTCTTT.